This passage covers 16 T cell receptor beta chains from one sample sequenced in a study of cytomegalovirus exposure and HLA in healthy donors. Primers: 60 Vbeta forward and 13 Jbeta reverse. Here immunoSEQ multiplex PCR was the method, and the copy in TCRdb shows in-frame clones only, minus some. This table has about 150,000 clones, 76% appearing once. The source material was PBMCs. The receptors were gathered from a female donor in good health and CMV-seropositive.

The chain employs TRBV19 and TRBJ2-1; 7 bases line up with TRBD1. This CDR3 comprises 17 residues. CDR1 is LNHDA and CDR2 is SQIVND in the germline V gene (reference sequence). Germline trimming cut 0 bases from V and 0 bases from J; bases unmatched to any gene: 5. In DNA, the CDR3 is TGTGCCAGTAGTATAGATCCCGACAGGGTCTCCTACAATGAGCAGTTCTTC. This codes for CASSIDPDRVSYNEQFF.

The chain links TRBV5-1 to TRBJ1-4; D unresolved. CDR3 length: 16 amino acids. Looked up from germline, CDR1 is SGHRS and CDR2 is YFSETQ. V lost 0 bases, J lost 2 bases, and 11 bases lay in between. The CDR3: CASSLGGGVTNEKLFF. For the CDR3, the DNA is TGCGCCAGCAGCTTGGGAGGAGGCGTGACTAATGAAAAACTGTTTTTT.

The CDR3 region is CASRKDRGAMGYTF. The CDR3 coding sequence is TGTGCCAGCAGAAAGGACAGGGGAGCTATGGGCTACACCTTC. The chain links TRBV2 to TRBJ1-2, with 9 bases that match TRBD1. The CDR3 is 14 amino acids. CDR1 SNHLY and CDR2 FYNNEI come from the germline V gene. Germline trimming cut 6 bases from V and 8 bases from J; bases unmatched to any gene: 10.

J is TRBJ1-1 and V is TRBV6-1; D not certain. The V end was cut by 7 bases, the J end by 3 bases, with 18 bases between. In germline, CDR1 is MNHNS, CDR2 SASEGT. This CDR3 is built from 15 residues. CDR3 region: CASNRVPPADTEAFF. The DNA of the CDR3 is TGTGCCAGCAATCGGGTCCCTCCAGCCGACACTGAAGCTTTCTTT.

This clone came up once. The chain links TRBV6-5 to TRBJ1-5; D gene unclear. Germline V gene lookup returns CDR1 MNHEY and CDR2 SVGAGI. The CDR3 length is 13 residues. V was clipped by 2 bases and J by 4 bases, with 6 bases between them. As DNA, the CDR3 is TGTGCCAGCAGTTACGAGTCGAATCAGCCCCAGCATTTT. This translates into CASSYESNQPQHF.

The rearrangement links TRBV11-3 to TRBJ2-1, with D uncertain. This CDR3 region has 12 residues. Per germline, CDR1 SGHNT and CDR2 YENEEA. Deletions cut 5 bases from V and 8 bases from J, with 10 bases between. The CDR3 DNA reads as TGTGCCAGCAGCGAGTTTGATCATGAGCAGTTCTTC. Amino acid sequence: CASSEFDHEQFF.

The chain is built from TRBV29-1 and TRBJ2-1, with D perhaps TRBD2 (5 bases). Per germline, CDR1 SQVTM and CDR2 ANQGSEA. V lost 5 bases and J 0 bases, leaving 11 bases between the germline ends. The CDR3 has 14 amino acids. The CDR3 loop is CSVPGLSSYNEQFF. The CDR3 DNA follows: TGCAGCGTTCCTGGACTTAGCTCCTACAATGAGCAGTTCTTC.

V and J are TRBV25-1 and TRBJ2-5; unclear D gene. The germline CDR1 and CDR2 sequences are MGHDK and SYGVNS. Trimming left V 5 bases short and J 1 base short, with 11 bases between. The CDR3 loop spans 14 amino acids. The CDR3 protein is CASSTLWAQETQYF. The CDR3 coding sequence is TGTGCCAGCAGTACCCTTTGGGCCCAAGAGACCCAGTACTTC.

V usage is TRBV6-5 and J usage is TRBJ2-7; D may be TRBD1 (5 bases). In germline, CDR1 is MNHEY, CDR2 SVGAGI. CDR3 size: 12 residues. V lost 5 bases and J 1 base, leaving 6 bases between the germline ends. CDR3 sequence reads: CASSRGSYEQYF. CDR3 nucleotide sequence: TGTGCCAGCAGTAGGGGTTCCTACGAGCAGTACTTC.

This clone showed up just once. The DNA of the CDR3 is TGTGCCAGCAGTCCCCGGGACAGGAAGGGCTATAGCAATCAGCCCCAGCATTTT. This codes for CASSPRDRKGYSNQPQHF. The rearrangement uses TRBV28 and TRBJ1-5; 8 bases align to TRBD1. CDR3 length: 18 residues. The trim removed 5 bases at V and 0 bases at J, leaving 12 bases unmatched. Germline V CDR1 and CDR2: MDHEN, SYDVKM. The entire variable domain, with the rest obtained from reference TRBV28 and TRBJ1-5, is as follows: DVKVTQSSRYLVKRTGEKVFLECVQDMDHENMFWYRQDPGLGLRLIYFSYDVKMKEKGDIPEGYSVSREKKERFSLILESASTNQTSMYLCASSPRDRKGYSNQPQHFGDGTRLSIL.

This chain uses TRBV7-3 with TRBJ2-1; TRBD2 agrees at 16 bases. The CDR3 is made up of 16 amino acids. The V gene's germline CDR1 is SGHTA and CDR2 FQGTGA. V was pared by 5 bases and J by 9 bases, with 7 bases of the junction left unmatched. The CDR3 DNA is TGTGCCAGCAGCCTCGGGACTAGCGGGGGGGGCACTGAGCAGTTCTTC. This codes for CASSLGTSGGGTEQFF.

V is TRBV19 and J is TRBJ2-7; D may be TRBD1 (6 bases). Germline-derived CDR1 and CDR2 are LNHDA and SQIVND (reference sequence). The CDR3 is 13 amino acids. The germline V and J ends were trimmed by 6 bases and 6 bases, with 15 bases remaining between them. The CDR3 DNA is TGTGCCAGTAGCCCCGACTACAGGGCCGAGCAGTACTTC. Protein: CASSPDYRAEQYF.

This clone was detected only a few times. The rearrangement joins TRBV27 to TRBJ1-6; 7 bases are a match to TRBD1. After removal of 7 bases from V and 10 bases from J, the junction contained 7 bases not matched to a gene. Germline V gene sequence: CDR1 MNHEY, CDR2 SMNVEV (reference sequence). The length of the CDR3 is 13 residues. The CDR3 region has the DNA TGTGCCAGCAAAACAGGGGTGGGCTCACCCCTCCACTTT. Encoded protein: CASKTGVGSPLHF.

CDR3 nucleotide sequence: TGTGCCATCAGTGAAACAGGGAACTATGGCTACACCTTC. It specifies CAISETGNYGYTF. The V and J genes are TRBV10-3 and TRBJ1-2; possibly TRBD1 for D (6 bases). Trimming removed 3 bases from V and 2 bases from J, with 7 bases in between. Germline CDR1 ENHRY, CDR2 SYGVKD. This CDR3 comprises 13 residues.

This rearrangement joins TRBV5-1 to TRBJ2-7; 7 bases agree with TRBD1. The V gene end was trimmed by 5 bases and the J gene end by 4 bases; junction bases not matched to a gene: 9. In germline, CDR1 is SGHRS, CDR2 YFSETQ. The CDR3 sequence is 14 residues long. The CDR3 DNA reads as TGCGCCAGCAGACCGCCGGGACAGATTTACGAGCAGTACTTC. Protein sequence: CASRPPGQIYEQYF.

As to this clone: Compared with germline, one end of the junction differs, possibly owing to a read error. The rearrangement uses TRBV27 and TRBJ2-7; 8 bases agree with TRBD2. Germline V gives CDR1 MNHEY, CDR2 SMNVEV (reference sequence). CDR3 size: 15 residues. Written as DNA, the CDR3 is TGTGCCAGCAGTTTAACCCAGCGGGGGTCCTCCGAGCAGTACTTC. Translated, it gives CASSLTQRGSSEQYF.